The sequence of this T cell receptor beta chain was determined in a study of T cell repertoires in cytomegalovirus infection. Looking at the study overall: Matching HLA type and CMV infection were both indicated by public TCR beta signatures. Findings and caveats of the study: HLA-C-restricted CMV-specific TCR beta clonotypes were dominant in the ex vivo response.

This clonotype was detected only a few times. Its antigen is not identified. TCRdb re-derived calls from the reads in MiXCR, one entry per CDR3 protein. This table holds some 940,000 distinct CDR3 sequences, 30% to 40% found once. Per the germline V gene, CDR1 is MNHNY and CDR2 is SVGAGI (reference sequence). Trimming cost V 2 bases and J 1 base, with 8 bases left between them. The CDR3 runs 14 residues. The clonotype comes from a human donor in good health (CMV status not recorded). Some clones in this sample may be carry-over from other donors' samples. The V call is TRBV6-6, the J call TRBJ1-1; D is uncertain. This sample comprised cultured CD8+ T cells from PBMCs, obtained from culture after CMV antigen stimulation. CDR3 region: CASSYLSENTEAFF. CDR3 nucleotides: TGTGCCAGCAGTTACCTTAGCGAGAACACTGAAGCTTTCTTT.